What follows are 11 T cell receptor beta chains derived from one specimen sequenced in a study of cytomegalovirus exposure and HLA in healthy donors. PCR was performed using 60 Vbeta and 13 Jbeta primers. Produced via immunoSEQ multiplex PCR; TCRdb's table is partial and in-frame only. This table has some 130,000 clones, around 78% appearing once. Specimen: PBMCs. These receptors were taken from a man aged 35 to 55 in good health and CMV-seronegative.

This chain joins TRBV13 and TRBJ1-1, with 8 bases that match TRBD1. Germline V gives CDR1 PRHDT, CDR2 FYEKMQ (reference sequence). The CDR3 is 14 amino acids. V dropped 5 bases and J dropped 4; count of bases not matched to a gene: 6. CDR3 amino acids: CASSVGQARTEAFF. As DNA, the CDR3 is TGTGCCAGCAGCGTGGGACAGGCGCGCACTGAAGCTTTCTTT.

J is TRBJ2-5 and V is TRBV10-2, with TRBD2 identical over 8 bases. This CDR3 is built from 17 residues. V lost 6 bases and J lost 4; bases outside the gene matches: 16. Germline lookup yields CDR1 WSHSY and CDR2 SAAADI. CDR3 sequence reads: CASSEGSGASGLETQYF. The CDR3 nucleotides are TGCGCCAGCAGCGAGGGATCGGGGGCTAGCGGGCTAGAGACCCAGTACTTC.

The gene calls are TRBV19 and TRBJ2-3, with D possibly matching TRBD1 (6 bases). Germline CDR1 LNHDA, CDR2 SQIVND (reference sequence). V lost 3 bases to trimming and J lost 0 bases, with 7 bases between them. The CDR3 is made up of 14 amino acids. The CDR3 protein is CASSMRGSTDTQYF. The CDR3 DNA reads as TGTGCCAGTAGTATGAGGGGGAGCACAGATACGCAGTATTTT. The full variable domain, in which reference TRBV19 and TRBJ2-3 provide the parts outside the CDR3, is DGGITQSPKYLFRKEGQNVTLSCEQNLNHDAMYWYRQDPGQGLRLIYYSQIVNDFQKGDIAEGYSVSREKKESFPLTVTSAQKNPTAFYLCASSMRGSTDTQYFGPGTRLTVL.

The genes are TRBV2 and TRBJ1-5, with D perhaps matching TRBD1 (5 bases). CDR1 SNHLY and CDR2 FYNNEI come from the germline V gene. This CDR3 has 15 residues. V was cut by 2 bases and J by 5 bases, with 13 bases left in between. This chain's CDR3 is CASSEPPGRDQPQHF. The DNA of the CDR3 is TGTGCCAGCAGTGAACCCCCAGGGAGGGATCAGCCCCAGCATTTT.

For the CDR3, the DNA is TGCGCCAGCAGCCAAGATTCCACAGGGGAGTCCTACGAGCAGTACTTC. It encodes CASSQDSTGESYEQYF. The V and J genes are TRBV4-3 and TRBJ2-7, with 7 bases that match TRBD1. After removal of 0 bases from V and 1 base from J, the junction contained 6 bases not matched to a gene. The germline gives CDR1 LGHNA, CDR2 YSLEER. The CDR3 loop spans 16 amino acids.

V usage is TRBV6-5 and J usage is TRBJ2-2; D is possibly TRBD2 (5 bases). Between the trimmed V and J ends, which lost 6 bases and 7 bases, there was a span of 18 bases. The CDR3 covers 15 residues. Germline values: CDR1 MNHEY, CDR2 SVGAGI. The CDR3 DNA follows: TGTGCCAGCAGCCAGGCCGGGGTGGCAATCGGGGAGCTGTTTTTT. It codes for CASSQAGVAIGELFF.

The rearrangement uses TRBV14 and TRBJ2-1, with D possibly matching TRBD1 (5 bases). V was shortened by 2 bases and J by 6 bases, with 11 bases between the two germline ends. Germline V gene lookup returns CDR1 SGHDN and CDR2 FVKESK. This CDR3 comprises 14 residues. CDR3 residues: CASSQRPGANEQFF. CDR3 nucleotide sequence: TGTGCCAGCAGCCAACGGCCTGGGGCCAATGAGCAGTTCTTC.

This chain links TRBV19 with TRBJ1-2; a possible D gene is TRBD1 (5 bases). With 9 bases removed from V and 3 bases from J, the gap between germline ends came to 14 bases. CDR1 and CDR2 (germline): LNHDA, SQIVND (reference sequence). The CDR3 has 13 residues. Here the CDR3 reads CASLAGLDYGYTF. In DNA, the CDR3 is TGTGCCAGCCTTGCGGGACTAGACTATGGCTACACCTTC.

The V gene is TRBV10-3, the J gene TRBJ2-7; D gene uncertain. Germline-derived CDR1 and CDR2 are ENHRY and SYGVKD. The CDR3 consists of 13 residues. V gave up 3 bases and J gave up 2 bases, with 8 bases separating them. The CDR3 region has the DNA TGTGCCATCAGTGACGGCAGGACCTACGAGCAGTACTTC. It specifies CAISDGRTYEQYF.

The chain couples TRBV4-1 to TRBJ2-7, with a possible D match to TRBD2 (5 bases). Germline V lookup: CDR1 MGHRA, CDR2 YSYEKL. Trimming stripped 1 base from V and 5 bases from J, with 21 bases between. The CDR3 consists of 17 residues. In DNA form, the CDR3 reads TGCGCCAGCAGCCAAGCGACTATGTGGCCCGGTAGAAACGAGCAGTACTTC. Translating gives CASSQATMWPGRNEQYF.

This chain links TRBV29-1 with TRBJ2-3; TRBD1 aligns across 7 bases. CDR1 SQVTM and CDR2 ANQGSEA come from the germline V gene. V was pared by 7 bases and J by 3 bases, with 4 bases of the junction left unmatched. CDR3 length equals 12 residues. The CDR3 DNA follows: TGCAGCGCGACAGGGAGTACAGATACGCAGTATTTT. Amino acids: CSATGSTDTQYF.